The 24 T cell receptor beta chains in this list originate from one sample, sequenced in a study of human T cells and chemical hapten exposure. The sample's time point: pre-sensitization, week 0. The treatment: therapeutic diphenylcyclopropenone sensitization with weekly scalp DPC. Using its own MiXCR run on the RACE reads, TCRdb lists one record per CDR3 protein. Of around 60,000 distinct CDR3 sequences listed, 6.7% are singletons. The material sequenced was whole blood, taken in connection with sensitization to the hapten diphenylcyclopropenone (DPC). These receptor sequences come from a woman aged 25 to 39 with alopecia areata. Some clones in this sample may be carry-over from other donors' samples.

This clonotype was seen many times. The chain recombines TRBV20-1 with TRBJ2-5, with D possibly TRBD1 on 5 matching bases. The CDR3 runs to 12 residues. Germline loops: CDR1 DFQATT, CDR2 SNEGSKA (reference sequence). The CDR3 DNA reads TGCAGCGTCGACAGTTTACAAGAGACCCAGTACTTC. Amino acids: CSVDSLQETQYF.

This clonotype showed up many times. V is TRBV6-1 and J is TRBJ2-1; D might be TRBD1 (6 bases). The ends were cut back, 2 bases at V and 4 bases at J, with 9 bases in the middle. The CDR3 runs 14 residues. Germline CDR1 is MNHNS and CDR2 is SASEGT. CDR3 amino acids: CASSEQQGYNEQFF. As DNA, the CDR3 is TGTGCCAGCAGTGAACAACAGGGTTACAATGAGCAGTTCTTC.

Many counts were recorded for this clonotype. The chain has TRBV9 and TRBJ1-5; unclear D gene. The length of the CDR3 is 16 residues. Looked up from germline, CDR1 is SGDLS and CDR2 is YYNGEE. Trimming shortened V by 4 bases and J by 7 bases, and 21 bases separated the two germline ends. The DNA of the CDR3 is TGTGCCAGCAGCCCCGAGGCAGCTTTCGAGAAGCAGCCCCAGCATTTT. The encoded protein is CASSPEAAFEKQPQHF.

The V gene is TRBV7-8, the J gene TRBJ1-2; D is unresolved. The V end was cut by 4 bases, the J end by 4 bases, with 7 bases between. This CDR3 comprises 12 residues. In germline, CDR1 is SGHVS, CDR2 FQNEAQ. The CDR3 nucleotides are TGTGCCAGCAGCTCACAGATCTATGGCTACACCTTC. Its protein product is CASSSQIYGYTF.

The V and J genes are TRBV13 and TRBJ1-3, with 7 bases identical to TRBD1. Looked up from germline, CDR1 is PRHDT and CDR2 is FYEKMQ (reference sequence). This CDR3 spans 18 amino acids. With 4 bases clipped from V and 0 bases from J, the junction kept 12 bases outside the gene matches. The CDR3, as DNA: TGTGCCAGCAGCTCTGGGACAGCCAACCAATCCTCTGGAAACACCATATATTTT. Translating gives CASSSGTANQSSGNTIYF.

This chain connects TRBV27 to TRBJ1-2; TRBD1 agrees at 7 bases. Germline values: CDR1 MNHEY, CDR2 SMNVEV (reference sequence). This CDR3 has 17 residues. The V segment lost 6 bases and the J segment 7 bases; nucleotides outside the gene matches: 20. The CDR3 loop is CASSPRQGVLLRGGYTF. CDR3 DNA: TGTGCCAGCAGCCCTCGACAGGGCGTCCTACTGAGGGGTGGCTACACCTTC.

This clonotype was counted many times. The chain employs TRBV12-3 or TRBV12-4 and TRBJ1-5, with D possibly being TRBD1 (5 bases). With 2 bases removed from V and 7 bases from J, the gap between germline ends came to 18 bases. The CDR3 has 16 amino acids. The CDR3 nucleotides read TGTGCCAGCAGTTTAATCTCTGGGGGTCACATCCAGCCCCAGCATTTT. Protein sequence: CASSLISGGHIQPQHF.

This clonotype was seen ten or more times. The chain carries TRBV20-1 and TRBJ2-3; a possible D gene is TRBD2 (7 bases). Trimming took 5 bases from V and 4 from J, leaving 13 bases between them. This CDR3 is built from 13 residues. Germline V lookup: CDR1 DFQATT, CDR2 SNEGSKA (reference sequence). CDR3 bases: TGCAGTGCTCCGGGGGGCCGGGCAGATACGCAGTATTTT. Translation: CSAPGGRADTQYF.

This clonotype was counted a few times. The rearrangement joins TRBV6-1 to TRBJ1-5, with D hard to call. CDR1 and CDR2 from the germline V gene are MNHNS and SASEGT. The CDR3 length is 15 residues. Between the trimmed V and J ends, which lost 6 bases and 0 bases, there was a span of 12 bases. The CDR3 DNA sequence: TGTGCCAGCAGCCGTCAGTCTTATAGCAATCAGCCCCAGCATTTT. Amino acids: CASSRQSYSNQPQHF.

This clonotype was counted a few times. The chain recombines TRBV18 with TRBJ2-3; D ambiguous. CDR1 is KGHSH, CDR2 LQKENI, per germline. This CDR3 contains 14 residues. V was trimmed by 6 bases and J by 1 base, leaving 11 bases between them. The CDR3: CASSPSMGTDTQYF. The CDR3 bases are TGTGCCAGCTCCCCCAGTATGGGCACAGATACGCAGTATTTT.

This clonotype was seen ten or more times. The rearrangement joins TRBV7-2 to TRBJ1-6, with D possibly matching TRBD1 (5 bases). The germline CDR1 and CDR2 sequences are SGHTA and FQGNSA. CDR3 length: 20 amino acids. V lost 5 bases and J 0 bases, leaving 23 bases between the germline ends. Here the CDR3 DNA reads TGTGCCAGCAGCGAGCGGGGCCCCCGGGACGGTAGCTCCTATAATTCACCCCTCCACTTT. It codes for CASSERGPRDGSSYNSPLHF.

Only one count was recorded for this clonotype. This may be a read error, as it is one base from a much larger clone. The chain couples TRBV7-2 to TRBJ1-5; D is uncertain. Germline V gene sequence: CDR1 SGHTA, CDR2 FQGNSA. The CDR3 totals 13 residues. The CDR3 here is CVSSPLYNQPQHF. Written as DNA, the CDR3 is TGTGTCAGCAGCCCCCTTTACAATCAGCCCCAGCATTTT.

This clonotype was detected many times. The CDR3 region is CAWSKTGYLDGYTF. CDR3 coding DNA: TGTGCCTGGAGTAAAACAGGGTACCTGGATGGCTACACCTTC. The chain joins TRBV30 to TRBJ1-2, with D perhaps TRBD1 (6 bases). V was cut by 2 bases and J by 6 bases, with 16 bases left in between. The CDR3 covers 14 residues. Germline assignment: CDR1 GTSNPN and CDR2 SVGIG (reference sequence).

The chain joins TRBV13 to TRBJ1-2; 9 nucleotides align to TRBD1. Unmatched junction bases numbered 7, after V lost 3 bases and J lost 5 bases. The CDR3 runs to 15 residues. The V gene's germline CDR1 is PRHDT and CDR2 FYEKMQ (reference sequence). Here the CDR3 reads CASSLGTGTGYGYTF. CDR3 sequence (DNA): TGTGCCAGCAGCTTGGGGACAGGGACAGGATATGGCTACACCTTC.

This clonotype has a count of ten or more. The chain recombines TRBV27 with TRBJ2-1, with 11 bases matching TRBD2. There are 15 residues in the CDR3. Germline-derived CDR1 and CDR2 are MNHEY and SMNVEV (reference sequence). V gave up 5 bases and J gave up 7 bases; unmatched junction bases: 7. The CDR3 spells CASSPYSGGANEQFF. DNA of the CDR3: TGTGCCAGCAGTCCCTATAGCGGGGGGGCGAATGAGCAGTTCTTC.

In this sample, this clonotype turned up many times. The rearrangement links TRBV6-5 to TRBJ1-5, with 7 bases matching TRBD1. Losses at the gene ends were 2 bases for V and 6 bases for J; bases not matched to a gene: 10. Germline V gene lookup returns CDR1 MNHEY and CDR2 SVGAGI. CDR3 length: 16 amino acids. CDR3 protein: CASSYRGRTRIQPQHF. CDR3 nucleotide sequence: TGTGCCAGCAGTTACAGGGGGCGAACGAGAATTCAGCCCCAGCATTTT.

This clonotype was counted only a few times. The rearrangement links TRBV19 to TRBJ1-2; D not resolved. V was clipped by 4 bases and J by 8 bases, with 14 bases between them. The CDR3 runs to 13 residues. Germline V gene sequence: CDR1 LNHDA, CDR2 SQIVND (reference sequence). The CDR3: CASSTSLQLGYTF. DNA of the CDR3: TGTGCCAGTAGTACCTCCCTACAGCTGGGCTACACCTTC.

This clonotype was seen only a few times. V and J are TRBV2 and TRBJ2-2; D possibly corresponds to TRBD1 (5 bases). This CDR3 spans 16 amino acids. The germline V gene encodes CDR1 SNHLY and CDR2 FYNNEI. V was pared by 0 bases and J by 0 bases, with 8 bases between. Here the CDR3 reads CASSEALRANTGELFF. The CDR3 DNA follows: TGTGCCAGCAGTGAAGCACTCAGGGCGAACACCGGGGAGCTGTTTTTT.

The rearrangement joins TRBV20-1 to TRBJ2-7, with 11 bases fitting TRBD1. J lost 3 bases, V lost 0 bases, and 7 bases had no gene match. This CDR3 is built from 16 residues. CDR1 and CDR2 (germline): DFQATT, SNEGSKA (reference sequence). CDR3 protein: CSAREVPGTGGYEQYF. In DNA, the CDR3 is TGCAGTGCTAGAGAGGTTCCCGGGACAGGGGGCTACGAGCAGTACTTC.

This clonotype showed up just a few times. The chain joins TRBV2 to TRBJ2-7; weak D call: TRBD1 (5 bases). Germline CDR1 and CDR2: SNHLY and FYNNEI. The CDR3 has 15 residues. Trimming took off 2 bases at V and 0 bases at J, with 11 bases between the two ends. The CDR3 DNA reads as TGTGCCAGCAGTGAAATAAGGGGTAGCTCCTACGAGCAGTACTTC. It translates to CASSEIRGSSYEQYF.

This clonotype was seen more than once but under ten times. This chain joins TRBV11-2 and TRBJ2-7; D unclear. The CDR3 length is 16 residues. Trimming took off 5 bases at V and 3 bases at J, with 20 bases between the two ends. CDR1 SGHAT and CDR2 FQNNGV come from the germline V gene. The CDR3 DNA follows: TGTGCCAGCAGCCCCCCACCACGGTTATCCAACTACGAGCAGTACTTC. This codes for CASSPPPRLSNYEQYF.

The sample holds a few counts of this clonotype. The J gene is TRBJ2-3, the V gene TRBV27; no clear D gene. The CDR3 extends over 15 amino acids. V was clipped by 3 bases and J by 0 bases, with 10 bases between them. Per the germline V gene, CDR1 is MNHEY and CDR2 is SMNVEV (reference sequence). CDR3 nucleotide sequence: TGTGCCAGCAGTTTGATCAGGCCTAGCACAGATACGCAGTATTTT. Protein: CASSLIRPSTDTQYF.

The table lists this clonotype with many counts. This chain links TRBV5-1 with TRBJ2-1, with 8 bases lining up with TRBD2. Germline V CDR1 and CDR2: SGHRS, YFSETQ. The junction had 11 bases not matched to a gene; V was cut back by 3 bases and J by 6 bases. CDR3 length: 16 residues. The CDR3 DNA reads TGCGCCAGCAGCTCCTTCTCCCCGCGGGGGGCCAATGAGCAGTTCTTC. This translates into CASSSFSPRGANEQFF. Using reference TRBV5-1 and TRBJ2-1 for the parts outside the CDR3, the full variable domain is KAGVTQTPRYLIKTRGQQVTLSCSPISGHRSVSWYQQTPGQGLQFLFEYFSETQRNKGNFPGRFSGRQFSNSRSEMNVSTLELGDSALYLCASSSFSPRGANEQFFGPGTRLTVL.

This clonotype came up a few times. V gene TRBV7-9 combines with J gene TRBJ2-5, with a possible D match to TRBD1 (5 bases). The CDR3 spans 15 residues. Germline V gene data show CDR1 as SEHNR and CDR2 as FQNEAQ (reference sequence). V was trimmed by 2 bases and J by 1 base, leaving 11 bases between them. CDR3 protein: CASSLRATVQETQYF. Written as DNA, the CDR3 is TGTGCCAGCAGCTTACGCGCGACAGTCCAAGAGACCCAGTACTTC.